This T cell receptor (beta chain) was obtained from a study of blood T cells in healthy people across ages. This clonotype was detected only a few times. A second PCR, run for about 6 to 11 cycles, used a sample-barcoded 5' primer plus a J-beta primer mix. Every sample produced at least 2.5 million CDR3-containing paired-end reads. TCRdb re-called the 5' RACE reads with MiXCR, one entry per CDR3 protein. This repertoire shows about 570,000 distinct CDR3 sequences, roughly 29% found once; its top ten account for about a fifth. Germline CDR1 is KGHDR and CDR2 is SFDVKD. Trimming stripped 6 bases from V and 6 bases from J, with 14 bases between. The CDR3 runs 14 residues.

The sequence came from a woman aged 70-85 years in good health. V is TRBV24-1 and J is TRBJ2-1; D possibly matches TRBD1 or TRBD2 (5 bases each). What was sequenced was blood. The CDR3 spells CATSNAGARNEQFF. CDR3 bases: TGTGCCACCAGTAACGCCGGGGCCCGCAATGAGCAGTTCTTC.